Shown below are 24 T cell receptor beta chains from a single sample sequenced in a study of blood T cell repertoires in COVID-19. Assay used: immunoSEQ multiplex PCR; TCRdb lists only in-frame clones, some missing. Here the sample spans 70,000 to 90,000 clones, roughly 70% being singletons. Input material: peripheral blood. These receptors came from a human donor with acute or convalescent COVID-19. The donor label of this sample is uncertain.

J is TRBJ2-5 and V is TRBV7-2, with a tentative D call TRBD1 (5 bases). This CDR3 region has 14 residues. Germline CDR1 is SGHTA and CDR2 is FQGNSA. The V end lost 5 bases, the J end lost 2 bases, and 12 bases lay between the germline ends. For the CDR3, the DNA is TGTGCCAGCAGCCTACAGGACCTACAAGAGACCCAGTACTTC. Translation gives CASSLQDLQETQYF.

The chain has TRBV11-2 and TRBJ2-1, with 7 bases lining up with TRBD1. The V segment lost 5 bases and the J segment 8 bases; nucleotides outside the gene matches: 9. CDR1 and CDR2 from the germline V gene are SGHAT and FQNNGV. The CDR3 totals 14 residues. The CDR3 loop is CASSIIRQGHEQFF. The CDR3 coding sequence is TGTGCCAGCAGCATAATCCGACAGGGCCATGAGCAGTTCTTC. The full variable domain, completed using reference TRBV11-2 and TRBJ2-1, is EAGVAQSPRYKIIEKRQSVAFWCNPISGHATLYWYQQILGQGPKLLIQFQNNGVVDDSQLPKDRFSAERLKGVDSTLKIQPAKLEDSAVYLCASSIIRQGHEQFFGPGTRLTVL.

This sequence joins TRBV6-2 or TRBV6-3 and TRBJ2-5; 8 positions match TRBD2. CDR3 size: 14 residues. CDR1 and CDR2 (germline): MNHEY, SVGEGT. With V trimmed by 6 bases and J by 6 bases, 9 bases remained unmatched. The CDR3 sequence is CASSLGLAPKTQYF. Here the CDR3 DNA reads TGTGCCAGCAGCCTCGGACTAGCCCCAAAGACCCAGTACTTC.

This chain links TRBV13 with TRBJ1-2; a possible D gene is TRBD1 (5 bases). Germline V gives CDR1 PRHDT, CDR2 FYEKMQ (reference sequence). CDR3 length equals 14 residues. Trimming pared 5 bases from V and 8 bases from J, leaving 18 bases between. CDR3 nucleotides: TGTGCCAGCAGCCGCGACGTAGGGGCGCGGGGCTACACCTTC. It encodes CASSRDVGARGYTF.

The J gene is TRBJ1-1, the V gene TRBV12-3 or TRBV12-4; a weak D match, TRBD1 (6 bases). Deletions cut 5 bases from V and 11 bases from J, with 15 bases between. The CDR3 is 12 residues long. CDR3 in DNA: TGTGCCAGCAGTGGAAACAGGGAGGGGGCTTTCTTT. It yields the protein CASSGNREGAFF.

In this sample, this clone turned up many times. This rearrangement joins TRBV28 to TRBJ2-3, with D possibly being TRBD1 (6 bases). The germline V and J ends were trimmed by 5 bases and 1 base, with 19 bases remaining between them. The germline V gene has CDR1 MDHEN and CDR2 SYDVKM. There are 17 residues in the CDR3. The CDR3 DNA sequence: TGTGCCAGCAGTCCGCCATCCAGGGGCAAAGGCACAGATACGCAGTATTTT. It codes for CASSPPSRGKGTDTQYF.

This chain connects TRBV6-5 to TRBJ2-7; the match to TRBD1 covers 9 bases. The CDR3 length is 16 residues. V lost 4 bases, J lost 5 bases, and 12 bases stayed unmatched. Germline V gives CDR1 MNHEY, CDR2 SVGAGI. The CDR3 spells CASSSRTGEIYDEQYF. CDR3 coding DNA: TGTGCCAGCAGTTCGAGGACAGGGGAGATCTACGACGAGCAGTACTTC.

The J gene is TRBJ1-6, the V gene TRBV5-1, with TRBD1 identical over 10 bases. Germline trimming cut 5 bases from V and 10 bases from J; bases unmatched to any gene: 6. Per germline, CDR1 SGHRS and CDR2 YFSETQ. The CDR3 covers 14 residues. CDR3 bases: TGCGCCAGCAGAAGGGACAGGGGCGAATCACCCCTCCACTTT. Its protein is CASRRDRGESPLHF. Variable domain in full (rest from reference TRBV5-1 and TRBJ1-6): KAGVTQTPRYLIKTRGQQVTLSCSPISGHRSVSWYQQTPGQGLQFLFEYFSETQRNKGNFPGRFSGRQFSNSRSEMNVSTLELGDSALYLCASRRDRGESPLHFGNGTRLTVT.

This clone was observed a handful of times. The chain joins TRBV30 to TRBJ1-3, with D perhaps matching TRBD1 (5 bases). CDR1 is GTSNPN and CDR2 is SVGIG in the germline V gene (reference sequence). Trimming removed 4 bases at V and 3 bases at J, with 7 bases between. The CDR3 consists of 12 residues. The DNA for the CDR3 is TGTGCCTGGAAGGGGCTTGGAAACACCATATATTTT. Its translation is CAWKGLGNTIYF.

The chain joins TRBV2 to TRBJ2-1; 10 bases are shared with TRBD2. V shed 4 bases and J 0 bases; nucleotides not matched to a gene: 9. Germline V lookup: CDR1 SNHLY, CDR2 FYNNEI. The CDR3 consists of 18 residues. The CDR3 here is CASSAVSGGTSSYNEQFF. CDR3 bases: TGTGCCAGCAGTGCCGTTAGCGGGGGGACCAGCTCCTACAATGAGCAGTTCTTC.

The rearrangement joins TRBV2 to TRBJ2-2; a weak D match, TRBD2 (5 bases). Trimming removed 6 bases at V and 6 bases at J, with 17 bases between. The CDR3 contains 15 residues. Germline V gene lookup returns CDR1 SNHLY and CDR2 FYNNEI. The CDR3 region is CASRGRETEPGELFF. In DNA form, the CDR3 reads TGTGCCAGCAGGGGGAGAGAGACTGAACCCGGGGAGCTGTTTTTT.

The chain employs TRBV28 and TRBJ2-5; TRBD1 matches at 8 bases. Germline CDR1 is MDHEN and CDR2 is SYDVKM. The CDR3 loop spans 12 amino acids. Trimming took 5 bases from V and 10 from J; bases not matched to a gene: 6. The CDR3 loop reads CASSPPDRGQYF. Here the CDR3 DNA reads TGTGCCAGCAGTCCCCCTGACAGGGGCCAGTACTTC.

This clone was seen a handful of times. The V gene is TRBV18, the J gene TRBJ2-5; 7 positions match TRBD2. The CDR3 is 16 residues long. CDR1 KGHSH and CDR2 LQKENI come from the germline V gene. V lost 4 bases and J lost 2; bases outside the gene matches: 10. The chain's CDR3 is CASSLRGGTKQETQYF. CDR3 nucleotides: TGTGCCAGCTCACTCCGCGGAGGGACTAAACAAGAGACCCAGTACTTC.

This clone was observed a single time. V and J are TRBV12-3 or TRBV12-4 and TRBJ2-7; D remains unclear. The germline V and J ends were trimmed by 3 bases and 3 bases, with 3 bases remaining between them. The CDR3 covers 11 residues. The CDR3: CASSFGYEQYF. Written as DNA, the CDR3 is TGTGCCAGCAGTTTCGGCTACGAGCAGTACTTC.

This chain uses TRBV9 with TRBJ2-1; TRBD2 might be the D (6 bases). The CDR3 is 16 amino acids. The germline gives CDR1 SGDLS, CDR2 YYNGEE. Trimming took off 4 bases at V and 0 bases at J, with 14 bases between the two ends. In DNA form, the CDR3 reads TGTGCCAGCAGCCCCCAAGGACTACTCTCCTACAATGAGCAGTTCTTC. It yields the protein CASSPQGLLSYNEQFF.

V gene TRBV28 combines with J gene TRBJ2-5; weak D call: TRBD1 (6 bases). The CDR3 loop spans 13 amino acids. CDR1 and CDR2 from the germline V gene are MDHEN and SYDVKM. V gave up 5 bases and J gave up 4 bases, with 11 bases separating them. CDR3 sequence (DNA): TGTGCCAGCAGTGACAGGAACGGAGAGACCCAGTACTTC. The encoded protein is CASSDRNGETQYF. Drawing the rest from reference TRBV28 and TRBJ2-5, the complete variable domain is DVKVTQSSRYLVKRTGEKVFLECVQDMDHENMFWYRQDPGLGLRLIYFSYDVKMKEKGDIPEGYSVSREKKERFSLILESASTNQTSMYLCASSDRNGETQYFGPGTRLLVL.

The chain couples TRBV2 to TRBJ2-7; 7 bases are a match to TRBD1. This CDR3 region has 15 residues. J was trimmed by 3 bases and V by 0 bases; bases with no gene match: 5. CDR1 is SNHLY and CDR2 is FYNNEI in the germline V gene. CDR3 DNA sequence: TGTGCCAGCAGTGAAGCGGGAGCAGGGGGCTACGAGCAGTACGTC. Its translation is CASSEAGAGGYEQYV.

J is TRBJ2-2 and V is TRBV21-1; the D call of TRBD2 is as the table states it, not checked on the DNA. TRBV21-1 is labeled a pseudogene. The CDR3 consists of 17 residues. The CDR3 nucleotides read TGTGCCAGCAGCAAAGTGTGGGGTAGGCGGGACCCCGGGGAGCTGTTTTTT. This encodes CASSKVWGRRDPGELFF.

This clone was detected only once. V gene TRBV7-9 combines with J gene TRBJ2-5, with D tentatively TRBD2 (5 bases). V was clipped by 6 bases and J by 5 bases, with 10 bases between them. The CDR3 has 12 residues. Germline CDR1 SEHNR, CDR2 FQNEAQ (reference sequence). CDR3 coding DNA: TGTGCCAGCAGGGACTCCTGGGAGACCCAGTACTTC. Amino acids: CASRDSWETQYF.

The rearrangement joins TRBV10-1 to TRBJ1-1; D is unclear. This CDR3 has 15 residues. Germline V gene data show CDR1 as WNHNN and CDR2 as SYGVQD (reference sequence). The germline V and J ends were trimmed by 3 bases and 1 base, with 12 bases remaining between them. The CDR3 region has the DNA TGCGCCAGCAGTGACGGGGAAACTTGGAACACTGAAGCTTTCTTT. Translated: CASSDGETWNTEAFF.

The gene calls are TRBV28 and TRBJ1-1; unclear D gene. Germline V lookup: CDR1 MDHEN, CDR2 SYDVKM. V gave up 3 bases and J gave up 3 bases, with 17 bases separating them. CDR3 length equals 16 residues. The CDR3 coding sequence is TGTGCCAGCAGTTTGGCTAGGCCGCGGGAGGACACTGAAGCTTTCTTT. Protein product: CASSLARPREDTEAFF.

V and J are TRBV6-5 and TRBJ1-6, with 9 bases lining up with TRBD1. Losses at the gene ends were 0 bases for V and 10 bases for J; bases not matched to a gene: 7. Germline V gene sequence: CDR1 MNHEY, CDR2 SVGAGI. This CDR3 has 16 amino acids. This chain's CDR3 is CASSYSGGQGGSPLHF. The DNA of the CDR3 is TGTGCCAGCAGTTACTCGGGGGGACAGGGCGGGTCACCCCTCCACTTT.

The chain has TRBV5-4 and TRBJ1-6; TRBD1 is a possible D gene (6 bases). Germline V CDR1 and CDR2: SGHNT, YYREEE (reference sequence). Trimming removed 5 bases at V and 2 bases at J, with 11 bases between. The CDR3 covers 15 residues. CDR3: CASSLTGPYNSPLHF. For the CDR3, the DNA is TGTGCCAGCAGTTTGACAGGACCCTATAATTCACCCCTCCACTTT.

The chain joins TRBV9 to TRBJ1-1, with no clear D. CDR3 length equals 14 residues. Looked up from germline, CDR1 is SGDLS and CDR2 is YYNGEE. The V and J ends lost 0 bases and 1 base respectively, with 7 bases between them. This CDR3 reads CASSVELANTEAFF. In nucleotides, the CDR3 is TGTGCCAGCAGCGTAGAATTAGCGAACACTGAAGCTTTCTTT. The whole variable domain, filled in from reference TRBV9 and TRBJ1-1, reads DSGVTQTPKHLITATGQRVTLRCSPRSGDLSVYWYQQSLDQGLQFLIQYYNGEERAKGNILERFSAQQFPDLHSELNLSSLELGDSALYFCASSVELANTEAFFGQGTRLTVV.